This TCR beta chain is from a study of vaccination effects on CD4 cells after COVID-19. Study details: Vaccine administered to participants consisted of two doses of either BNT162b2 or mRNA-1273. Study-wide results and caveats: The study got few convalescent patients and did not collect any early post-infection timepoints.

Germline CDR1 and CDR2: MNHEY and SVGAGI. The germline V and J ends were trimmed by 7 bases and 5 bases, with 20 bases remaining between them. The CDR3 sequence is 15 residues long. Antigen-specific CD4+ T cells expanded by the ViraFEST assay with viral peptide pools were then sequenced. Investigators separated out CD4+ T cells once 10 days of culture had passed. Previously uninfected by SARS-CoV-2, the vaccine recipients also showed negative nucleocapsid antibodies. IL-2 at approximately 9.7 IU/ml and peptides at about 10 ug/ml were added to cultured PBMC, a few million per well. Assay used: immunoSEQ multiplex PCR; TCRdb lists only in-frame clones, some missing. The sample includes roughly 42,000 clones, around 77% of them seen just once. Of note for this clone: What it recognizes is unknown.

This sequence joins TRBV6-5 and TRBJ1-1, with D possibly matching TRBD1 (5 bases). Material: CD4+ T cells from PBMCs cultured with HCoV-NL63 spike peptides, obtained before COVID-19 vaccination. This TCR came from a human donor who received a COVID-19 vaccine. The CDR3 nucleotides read TGTGCCAGCATTCGGCAGGCGACGTGGGGGACTGAAGCTTTCTTT. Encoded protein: CASIRQATWGTEAFF.